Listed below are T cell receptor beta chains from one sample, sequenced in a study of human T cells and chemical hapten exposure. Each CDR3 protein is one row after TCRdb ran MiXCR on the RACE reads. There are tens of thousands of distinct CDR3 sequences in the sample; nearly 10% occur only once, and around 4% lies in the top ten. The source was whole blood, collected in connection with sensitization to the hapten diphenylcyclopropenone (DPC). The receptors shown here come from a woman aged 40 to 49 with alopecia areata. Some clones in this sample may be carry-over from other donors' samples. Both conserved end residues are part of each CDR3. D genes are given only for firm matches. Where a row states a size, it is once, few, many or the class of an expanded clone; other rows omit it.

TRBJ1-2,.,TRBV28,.,TGTGCCAGCAGCCCAGAGTTCGCTGGCTACACCTTC,CASSPEFAGYTF
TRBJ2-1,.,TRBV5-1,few,TGCGCCAGCAGCTTGCTAGGGACACCCTTTATGATCTTC,CASSLLGTPFMIF
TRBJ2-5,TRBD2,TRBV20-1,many,TGCAGTGCTATGACGGGGGCTAGCGGGGGTACTCAAGAGACCCAGTACTTC,CSAMTGASGGTQETQYF
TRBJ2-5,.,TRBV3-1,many,TGTGCCAGCAGCCAAGTGGGGGAGGAGACCCAGTACTTC,CASSQVGEETQYF
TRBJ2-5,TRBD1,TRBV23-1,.,TGCGCCAGCAGTCGTCCTACATTTATCGAGACAGGGACCGGGAAGACCCAGTACTTC,CASSRPTFIETGTGKTQYF
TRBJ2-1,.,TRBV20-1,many,TGCAGTGCTAGCAACAGAAATGAGCAGTTCTTC,CSASNRNEQFF
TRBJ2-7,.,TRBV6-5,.,TGTGCCAGCAGCACGACAGCCTACGAGCAGTACTTC,CASSTTAYEQYF
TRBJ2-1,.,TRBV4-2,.,TGTGCCAGCAGCCAGGCTAGCGCCCTAACGGACAATGAGCAGTTCTTC,CASSQASALTDNEQFF
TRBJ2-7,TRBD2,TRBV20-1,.,TGCAGTGCACATCCGGGACTAGCGGCCTACGAGCAGTACTTC,CSAHPGLAAYEQYF
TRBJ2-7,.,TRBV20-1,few,TGCAGTGCTAGAGAGAGAGGGATATACGAGCAGTACTTC,CSARERGIYEQYF
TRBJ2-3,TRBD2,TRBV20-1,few,TGCAGTGCTAGACAACTAGCGGGGGGGCTCCCAGATACGCAGTATTTT,CSARQLAGGLPDTQYF
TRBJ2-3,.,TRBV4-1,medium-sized,TGCGCCAGCAGCCGAGCGTGGCGGGGGCTAGGGGATACGCAGTATTTT,CASSRAWRGLGDTQYF
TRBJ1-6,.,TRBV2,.,TGTGCCAGCACCTCGCTCGGGGGCTGGAATTCACCCCTCCACTTT,CASTSLGGWNSPLHF
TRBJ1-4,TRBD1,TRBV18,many,TGTGCCAGCTCCCAGGGACAGACCGCCCTACCCAATGAAAAACTGTTTTTT,CASSQGQTALPNEKLFF
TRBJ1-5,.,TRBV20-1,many,TGCAGTGCTAAAGGGGATAGCAATCAGCCCCAGCATTTT,CSAKGDSNQPQHF
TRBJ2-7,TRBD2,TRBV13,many,TGTGCCAGCAGCCCGGGACTAGCGGGGGAAAGCTCCTACGAGCAGTACTTC,CASSPGLAGESSYEQYF
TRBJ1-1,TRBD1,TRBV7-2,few,TGTGCCAGCAGCTCAGGGACAGGGAGTGTAGCTTTCTTT,CASSSGTGSVAFF
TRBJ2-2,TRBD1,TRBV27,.,TGTGCCAGCAGTTCCGGGACAGCTTTGGGAGAGGAGCTGTTTTTT,CASSSGTALGEELFF
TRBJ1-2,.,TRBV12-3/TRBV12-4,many,TGTGCCAGCAGCGATTCCGCGACAGGCTATGGCTACACCTTC,CASSDSATGYGYTF
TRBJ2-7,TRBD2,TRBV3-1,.,TGTGCCAGCAGCCCCCGCCTAGCGGAGACCTACGAGCAGTACTTC,CASSPRLAETYEQYF
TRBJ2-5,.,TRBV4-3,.,TGCGCCAGCAGCCAGCAGGCGGTCCCTGGGGAGAGCCAGTACTTC,CASSQQAVPGESQYF
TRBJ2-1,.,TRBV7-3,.,TGTGCCAGCAGCTCCCAGCTAGCATCCCACAATGAGCAGTTCTTC,CASSSQLASHNEQFF
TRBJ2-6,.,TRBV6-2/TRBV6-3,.,TGTGCCAGCAGGGGTCCATCTGGGGCCAACGTCCTGACTTTC,CASRGPSGANVLTF
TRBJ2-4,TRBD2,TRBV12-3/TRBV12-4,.,TGTGCCAGCAGCGCCACTAGCGGGGTATACAAAAACATTCAGTACTTC,CASSATSGVYKNIQYF
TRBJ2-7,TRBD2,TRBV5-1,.,TGCGCCAGCAGCTTAATAGCGGGGCCCTACGAGCAGTACTTC,CASSLIAGPYEQYF
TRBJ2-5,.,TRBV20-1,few,TGCAGTTCTCTATCAGGAGGAGGCCAAGAGACCCAGTACTTC,CSSLSGGGQETQYF
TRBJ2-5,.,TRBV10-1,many,TGCGCCAGCAGTGAGCAAGGGCGAGAGACCCAGTACTTC,CASSEQGRETQYF
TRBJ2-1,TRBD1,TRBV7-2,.,TGTGCCAGCAGCTCCAACAGGGGTTCCTACAATGAGCAGTTCTTC,CASSSNRGSYNEQFF
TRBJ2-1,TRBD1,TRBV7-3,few,TGTGCCAGCAGCTCCTTGACAGGGTCCAATGAGCAGTTCTTC,CASSSLTGSNEQFF
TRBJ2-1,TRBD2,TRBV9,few,TGTGCCAGCAGCTTAAGCGGGGGGGCTCAGGTTGAGCAGTTCTTC,CASSLSGGAQVEQFF
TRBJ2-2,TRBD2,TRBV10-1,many,TGCGCCAGCAGTGTCGGGGGGTTTGGGACCGGGGAGCTGTTTTTT,CASSVGGFGTGELFF
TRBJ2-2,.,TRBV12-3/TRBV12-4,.,TGTGCCAGCAGTACCGGGGGCACCGGGGAGCTGTTTTTT,CASSTGGTGELFF
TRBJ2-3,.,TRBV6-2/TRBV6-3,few,TGTGCCAGCAGTGGACTCGAGCTCGCCGGGGCATCAGATACGCAGTATTTT,CASSGLELAGASDTQYF
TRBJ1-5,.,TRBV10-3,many,TGTGCCTCTCGGGAGGTCGACAATCAGCCCCAGCATTTT,CASREVDNQPQHF
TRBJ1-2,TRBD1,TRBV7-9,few,TGTGCCAGCAGCTTAACAGGGGCTCTCTACTATGGCTACACCTTC,CASSLTGALYYGYTF
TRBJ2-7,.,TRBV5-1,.,TGCGCCAGCAGCTATCAGGTGGACAGCTACGAGCAGTACTTC,CASSYQVDSYEQYF
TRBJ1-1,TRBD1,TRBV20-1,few,TGCAGTGCTCCCCGAACGGACAGGACTGAAGCTTTCTTT,CSAPRTDRTEAFF
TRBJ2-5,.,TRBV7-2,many,TGTGCCAGCGGGTCGATACCCACCGAGACCCAGTACTTC,CASGSIPTETQYF
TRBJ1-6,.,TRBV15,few,TGTGCCACCAGCAGGGAATATAATTCACCCCTCCACTTT,CATSREYNSPLHF
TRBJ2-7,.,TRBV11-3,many,TGTGCCAGCAGCTTGGAGAGGGGAGGGGGGAGCTACGAGCAGTACTTC,CASSLERGGGSYEQYF
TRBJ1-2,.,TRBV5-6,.,TGTGCCAGCAGCGGAACAGAGATCTATGGCTACACCTTC,CASSGTEIYGYTF
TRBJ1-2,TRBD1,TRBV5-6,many,TGTGCCAGCAGCCCTGCCCGGGACAGGGCGAGCGGCTACACCTTC,CASSPARDRASGYTF